This T cell receptor beta chain was profiled in a study of CD8+ T cells in alopecia areata. The treatment denotes: oral pan-JAK inhibitor, 5-10 mg twice daily. CD4+ and CD8+ T cells were sorted from PBMCs. CDR1 MGHRA and CDR2 YSYEKL come from the germline V gene. This CDR3 is 17 amino acids long. V lost 3 bases to trimming and J lost 1 base; unmatched junction nucleotides: 8. Extracted RNA was reverse transcribed into cDNA, the sequencing template. The protocol was immunoSEQ multiplex PCR, while the TCRdb copy is restricted to in-frame clones and leaves out a portion. The sample has approximately 170,000 clones, 60% to 70% seen once.

This rearrangement joins TRBV4-1 to TRBJ1-1, with 10 nucleotides matching TRBD1. Sequenced here: CD4+ T cells sorted from blood, sampled at week 4, from a patient treated with tofacitinib. The sequence was obtained from a human donor with alopecia areata. Here the CDR3 reads CASSQLTGGAENTEAFF. CDR3 DNA: TGCGCCAGCAGCCAGCTGACAGGGGGCGCGGAGAACACTGAAGCTTTCTTT.